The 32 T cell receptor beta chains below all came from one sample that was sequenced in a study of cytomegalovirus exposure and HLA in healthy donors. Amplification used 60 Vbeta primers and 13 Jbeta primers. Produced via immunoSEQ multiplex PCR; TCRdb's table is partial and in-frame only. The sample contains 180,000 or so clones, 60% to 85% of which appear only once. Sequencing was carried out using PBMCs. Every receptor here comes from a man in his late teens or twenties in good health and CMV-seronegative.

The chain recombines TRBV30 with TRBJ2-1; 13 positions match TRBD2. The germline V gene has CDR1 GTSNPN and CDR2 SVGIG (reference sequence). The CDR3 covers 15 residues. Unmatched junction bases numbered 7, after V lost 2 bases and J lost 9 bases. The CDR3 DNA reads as TGTGCCTGGAGTACCGGGACTAGCGGGGTTGGTGAGCAGTTCTTC. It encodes CAWSTGTSGVGEQFF.

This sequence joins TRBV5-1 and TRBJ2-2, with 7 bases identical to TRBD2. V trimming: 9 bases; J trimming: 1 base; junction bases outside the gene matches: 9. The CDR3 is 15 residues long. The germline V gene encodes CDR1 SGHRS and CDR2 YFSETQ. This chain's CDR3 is CATAAGPLNTGELFF. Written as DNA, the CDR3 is TGCGCCACCGCAGCGGGACCTTTGAACACCGGGGAGCTGTTTTTT.

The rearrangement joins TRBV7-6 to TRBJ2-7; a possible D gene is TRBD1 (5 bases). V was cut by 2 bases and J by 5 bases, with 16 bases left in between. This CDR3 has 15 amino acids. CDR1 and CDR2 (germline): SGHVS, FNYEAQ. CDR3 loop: CASSLSPQGNHEQYF. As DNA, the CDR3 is TGTGCCAGCAGCTTATCTCCCCAGGGTAATCACGAGCAGTACTTC.

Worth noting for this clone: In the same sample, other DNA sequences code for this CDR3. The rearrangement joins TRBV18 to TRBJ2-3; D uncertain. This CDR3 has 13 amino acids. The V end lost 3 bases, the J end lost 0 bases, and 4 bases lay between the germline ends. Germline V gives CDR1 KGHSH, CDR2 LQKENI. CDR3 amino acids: CASSPGSTDTQYF. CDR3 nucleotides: TGTGCCAGCTCACCGGGCAGCACAGATACGCAGTATTTT.

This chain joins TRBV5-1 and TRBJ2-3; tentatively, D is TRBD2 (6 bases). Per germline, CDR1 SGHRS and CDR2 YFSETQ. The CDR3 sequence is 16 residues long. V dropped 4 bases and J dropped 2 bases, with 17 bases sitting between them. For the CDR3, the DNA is TGCGCCAGCAGCCGCCTTCCTAGCGTTATCACAGATACGCAGTATTTT. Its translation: CASSRLPSVITDTQYF.

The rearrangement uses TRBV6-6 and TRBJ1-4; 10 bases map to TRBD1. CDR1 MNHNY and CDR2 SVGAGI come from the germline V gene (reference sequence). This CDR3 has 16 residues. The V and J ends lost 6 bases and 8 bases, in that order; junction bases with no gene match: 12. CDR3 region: CASSSRTGTGEEKLFF. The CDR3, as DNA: TGTGCCAGCAGCTCGCGGACCGGGACAGGGGAGGAAAAACTGTTTTTT.

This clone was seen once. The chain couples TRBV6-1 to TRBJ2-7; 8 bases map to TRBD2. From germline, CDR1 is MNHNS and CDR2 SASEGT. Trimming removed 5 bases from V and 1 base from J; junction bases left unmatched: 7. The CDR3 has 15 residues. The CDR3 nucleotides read TGTGCCAGCAGTCGCGGGGGGACCCCTTCCTACGAGCAGTACTTC. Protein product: CASSRGGTPSYEQYF.

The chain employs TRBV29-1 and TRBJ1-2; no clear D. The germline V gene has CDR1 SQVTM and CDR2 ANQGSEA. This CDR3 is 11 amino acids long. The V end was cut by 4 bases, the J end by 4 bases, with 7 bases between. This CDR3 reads CSVVRGYGYTF. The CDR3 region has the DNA TGCAGCGTTGTGCGGGGCTATGGCTACACCTTC.

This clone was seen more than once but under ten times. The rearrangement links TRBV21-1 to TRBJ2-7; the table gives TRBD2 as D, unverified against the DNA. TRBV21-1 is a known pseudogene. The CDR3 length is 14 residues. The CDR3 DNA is TGTGCCAGCAGTCCTCGGGAGGGCCCCTACGAGCAGTACTTC. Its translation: CASSPREGPYEQYF.

The CDR3 loop reads CASSPDSMNTEAFF. The CDR3 bases are TGCGCCAGCAGCCCGGACAGCATGAACACTGAAGCTTTCTTT. The V and J genes are TRBV4-1 and TRBJ1-1; D is perhaps TRBD1 (6 bases). This CDR3 spans 14 amino acids. The V gene's germline CDR1 is MGHRA and CDR2 YSYEKL. Trimming shortened V by 4 bases and J by 0 bases, and 9 bases separated the two germline ends.

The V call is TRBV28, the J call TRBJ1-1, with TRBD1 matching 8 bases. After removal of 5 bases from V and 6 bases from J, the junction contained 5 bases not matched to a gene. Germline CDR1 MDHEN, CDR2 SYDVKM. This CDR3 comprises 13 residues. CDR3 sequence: CASSRQGRAEAFF. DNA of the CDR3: TGTGCCAGCAGTCGACAGGGGAGGGCTGAAGCTTTCTTT.

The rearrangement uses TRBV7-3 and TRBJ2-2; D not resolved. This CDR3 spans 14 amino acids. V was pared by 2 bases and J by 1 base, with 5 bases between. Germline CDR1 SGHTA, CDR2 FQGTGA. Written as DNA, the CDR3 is TGTGCCAGCAGCTTAGACAAGAACACCGGGGAGCTGTTTTTT. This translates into CASSLDKNTGELFF.

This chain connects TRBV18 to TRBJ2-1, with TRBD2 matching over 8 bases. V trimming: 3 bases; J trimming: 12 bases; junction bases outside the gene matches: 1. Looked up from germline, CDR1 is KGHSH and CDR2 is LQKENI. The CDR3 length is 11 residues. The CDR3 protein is CASSPGRGQFF. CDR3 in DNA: TGTGCCAGCTCACCCGGGAGGGGGCAGTTCTTC. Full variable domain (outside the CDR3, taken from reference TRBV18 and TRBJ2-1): NAGVMQNPRHLVRRRGQEARLRCSPMKGHSHVYWYRQLPEEGLKFMVYLQKENIIDESGMPKERFSAEFPKEGPSILRIQQVVRGDSAAYFCASSPGRGQFFGPGTRLTVL.

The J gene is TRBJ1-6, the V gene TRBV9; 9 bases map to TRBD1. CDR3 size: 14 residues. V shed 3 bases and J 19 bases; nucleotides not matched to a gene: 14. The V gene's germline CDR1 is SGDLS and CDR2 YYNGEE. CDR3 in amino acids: CASSASGTGCEMHF. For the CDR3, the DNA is TGTGCCAGCAGCGCTTCCGGGACAGGGTGTGAGATGCACTTT.

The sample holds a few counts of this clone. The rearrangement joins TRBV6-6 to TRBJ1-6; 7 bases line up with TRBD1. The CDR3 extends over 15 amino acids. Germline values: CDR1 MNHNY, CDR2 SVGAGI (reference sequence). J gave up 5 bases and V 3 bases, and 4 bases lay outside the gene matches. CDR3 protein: CASSYPQGNNSPLHF. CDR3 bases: TGTGCCAGCAGTTATCCACAGGGGAATAATTCACCCCTCCACTTT.

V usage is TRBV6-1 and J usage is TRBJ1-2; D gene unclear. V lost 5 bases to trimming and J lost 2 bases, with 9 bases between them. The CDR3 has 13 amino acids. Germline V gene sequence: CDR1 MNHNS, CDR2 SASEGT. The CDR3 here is CASSPVLNYGYTF. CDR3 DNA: TGTGCCAGCAGTCCCGTCCTGAACTATGGCTACACCTTC.

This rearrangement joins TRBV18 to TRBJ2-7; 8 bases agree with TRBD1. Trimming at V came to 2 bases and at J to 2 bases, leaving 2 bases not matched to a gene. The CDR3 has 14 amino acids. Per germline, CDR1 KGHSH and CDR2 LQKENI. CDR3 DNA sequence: TGTGCCAGCTCACCAAGGGGACAGGCCTACGAGCAGTACTTC. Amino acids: CASSPRGQAYEQYF.

The CDR3 DNA follows: TGTGCCAGCAGGGTACTACAGGGCGAGCAGTACTTC. Amino acid sequence: CASRVLQGEQYF. The chain recombines TRBV6-6 with TRBJ2-7; weak D call: TRBD1 (6 bases). V was shortened by 6 bases and J by 6 bases, with 12 bases between the two germline ends. There are 12 residues in the CDR3. Per the germline V gene, CDR1 is MNHNY and CDR2 is SVGAGI (reference sequence).

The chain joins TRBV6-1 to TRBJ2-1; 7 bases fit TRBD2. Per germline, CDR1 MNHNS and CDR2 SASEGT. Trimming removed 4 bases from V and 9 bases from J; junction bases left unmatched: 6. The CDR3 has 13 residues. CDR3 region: CASSVTSAIEQFF. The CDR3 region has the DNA TGTGCCAGCAGTGTCACTAGCGCCATTGAGCAGTTCTTC.

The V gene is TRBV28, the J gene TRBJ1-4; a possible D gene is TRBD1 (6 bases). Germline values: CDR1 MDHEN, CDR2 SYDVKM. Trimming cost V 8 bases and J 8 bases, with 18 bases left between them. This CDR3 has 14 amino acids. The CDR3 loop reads CASLEGGASEKLFF. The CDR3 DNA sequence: TGTGCCAGCCTTGAGGGGGGGGCAAGCGAAAAACTGTTTTTT. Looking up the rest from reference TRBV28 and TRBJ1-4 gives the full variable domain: DVKVTQSSRYLVKRTGEKVFLECVQDMDHENMFWYRQDPGLGLRLIYFSYDVKMKEKGDIPEGYSVSREKKERFSLILESASTNQTSMYLCASLEGGASEKLFFGSGTQLSVL.

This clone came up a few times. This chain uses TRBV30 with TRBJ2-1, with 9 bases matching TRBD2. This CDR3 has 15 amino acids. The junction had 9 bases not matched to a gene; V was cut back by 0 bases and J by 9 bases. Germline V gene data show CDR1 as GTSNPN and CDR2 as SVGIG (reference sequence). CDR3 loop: CAWSVLAGGPGEQFF. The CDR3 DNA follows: TGTGCCTGGAGTGTTCTCGCGGGGGGGCCTGGTGAGCAGTTCTTC.

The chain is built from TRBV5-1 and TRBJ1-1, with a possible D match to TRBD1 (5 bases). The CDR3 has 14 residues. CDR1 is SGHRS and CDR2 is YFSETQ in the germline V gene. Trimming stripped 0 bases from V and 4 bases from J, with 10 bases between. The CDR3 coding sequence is TGCGCCAGCAGCTTGGGGGGCCGCGGCACTGAAGCTTTCTTT. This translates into CASSLGGRGTEAFF.

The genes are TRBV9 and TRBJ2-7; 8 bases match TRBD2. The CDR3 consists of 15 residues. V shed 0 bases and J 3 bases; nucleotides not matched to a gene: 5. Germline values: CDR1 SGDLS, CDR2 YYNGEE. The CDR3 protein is CASSVAGSGGYEQYF. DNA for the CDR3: TGTGCCAGCAGCGTAGCGGGGAGCGGGGGCTACGAGCAGTACTTC.

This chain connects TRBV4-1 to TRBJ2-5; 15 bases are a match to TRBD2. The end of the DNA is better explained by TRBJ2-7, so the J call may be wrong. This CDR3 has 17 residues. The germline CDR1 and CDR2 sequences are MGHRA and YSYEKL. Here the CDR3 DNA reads TGCGCCAGCAGCCCCGGAGGACTAGCGGGAGGGGGCGACGAGCAGTACTTC. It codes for CASSPGGLAGGGDEQYF.

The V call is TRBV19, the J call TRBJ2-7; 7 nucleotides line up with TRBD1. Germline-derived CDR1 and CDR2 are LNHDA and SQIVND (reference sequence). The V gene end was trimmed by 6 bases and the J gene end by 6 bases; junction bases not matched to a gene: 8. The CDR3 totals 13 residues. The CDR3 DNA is TGTGCCAGTAGCCAGGACAGGAGTGGCGAGCAGTACTTC. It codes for CASSQDRSGEQYF.

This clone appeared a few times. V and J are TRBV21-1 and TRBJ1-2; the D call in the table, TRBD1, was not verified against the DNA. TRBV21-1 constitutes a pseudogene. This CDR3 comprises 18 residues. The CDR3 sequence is CARRDRVLLGDMDYGYTF. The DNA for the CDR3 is TGTGCCAGGAGGGACAGGGTCTTATTAGGGGACATGGACTATGGCTACACCTTC.

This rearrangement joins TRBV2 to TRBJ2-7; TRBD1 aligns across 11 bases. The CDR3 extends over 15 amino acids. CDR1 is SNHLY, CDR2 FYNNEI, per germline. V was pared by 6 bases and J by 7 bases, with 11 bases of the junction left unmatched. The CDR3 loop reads CASSHKGTGGREQYF. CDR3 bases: TGTGCCAGCAGCCATAAAGGGACAGGGGGGAGGGAGCAGTACTTC.

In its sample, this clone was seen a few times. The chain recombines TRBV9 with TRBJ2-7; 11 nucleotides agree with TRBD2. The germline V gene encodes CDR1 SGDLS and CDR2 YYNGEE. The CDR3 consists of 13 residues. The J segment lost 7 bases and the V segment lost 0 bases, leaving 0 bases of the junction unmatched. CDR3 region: CASSVGLAGEQYF. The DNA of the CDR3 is TGTGCCAGCAGCGTAGGACTAGCGGGAGAGCAGTACTTC.

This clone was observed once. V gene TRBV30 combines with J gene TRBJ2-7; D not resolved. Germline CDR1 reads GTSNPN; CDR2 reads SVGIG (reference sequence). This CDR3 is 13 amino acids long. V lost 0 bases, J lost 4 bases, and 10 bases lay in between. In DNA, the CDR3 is TGTGCCTGGAGTGTACAGCTTCTATACGAGCAGTACTTC. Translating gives CAWSVQLLYEQYF.

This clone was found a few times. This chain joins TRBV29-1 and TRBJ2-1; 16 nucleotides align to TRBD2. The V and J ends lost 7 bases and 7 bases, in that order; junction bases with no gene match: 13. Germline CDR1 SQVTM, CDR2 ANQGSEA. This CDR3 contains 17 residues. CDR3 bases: TGCAGCGCCGGGACTAGCGGGGGGGCAAATTTACGGAATGAGCAGTTCTTC. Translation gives CSAGTSGGANLRNEQFF.

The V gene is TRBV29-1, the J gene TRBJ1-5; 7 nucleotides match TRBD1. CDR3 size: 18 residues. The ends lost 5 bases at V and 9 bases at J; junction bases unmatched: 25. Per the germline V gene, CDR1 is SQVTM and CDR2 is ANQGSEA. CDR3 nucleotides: TGCAGCGTTCTCAAGCCCGGACAGGATTCGAGGATCTGGCGGCCCCAGCATTTT. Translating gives CSVLKPGQDSRIWRPQHF.

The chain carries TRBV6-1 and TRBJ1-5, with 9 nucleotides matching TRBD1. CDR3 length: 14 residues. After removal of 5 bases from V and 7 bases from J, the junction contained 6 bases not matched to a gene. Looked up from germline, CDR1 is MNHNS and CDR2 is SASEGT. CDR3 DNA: TGTGCCAGCAGTAAACAGGGGGCCGAACAGCCCCAGCATTTT. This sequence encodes CASSKQGAEQPQHF.